The following is a T cell receptor (beta chain) sequence with its context. Germline V CDR1 and CDR2: SGDLS, YYNGEE. V lost 0 bases to trimming and J lost 10 bases, with 11 bases between them. The CDR3 is made up of 13 amino acids. This sample is part of a study of T cells in Graves' hyperthyroidism and ophthalmopathy. Amplification of TCR beta CDR3 regions was performed using RNA transcripts as template. Researchers ran a first-round RT-PCR on the TCR CDR3 using the HTBI primer set. One entry per CDR3 protein, called by TCRdb with MiXCR from the multiplex PCR reads. The sample has 300,000 to 450,000 distinct CDR3 sequences, about a sixth seen once.

The chain joins TRBV9 to TRBJ2-1; D remains ambiguous. The TCR sequence derives from a woman in her 30s with Graves' hyperthyroidism that later progressed to Graves' ophthalmopathy. Source material: blood. CDR3 nucleotide sequence: TGTGCCAGCAGCGTAGCCTGGGAAGGGGAGCAGTTCTTC. Its translation is CASSVAWEGEQFF.